These 29 T cell receptor beta chains were sequenced from one sample in a study of CD8+ T cells in alopecia areata. Extracted from the samples, RNA was reverse transcribed into cDNA to serve as the sequencing template. TCRdb keeps only in-frame clones here, not all; method: immunoSEQ multiplex PCR. The data show 200,000 to 250,000 clones, under 75% seen once. Treatment in this sample: oral pan-JAK inhibitor, 5-10 mg twice daily. Sequenced here: CD4+ T cells sorted from blood, sampled at week 4, from a patient treated with tofacitinib. These receptors originate from a human donor with alopecia areata.

This clone has only a few counts. The rearrangement uses TRBV29-1 and TRBJ2-2; 7 bases agree with TRBD1. Trimming cost V 4 bases and J 7 bases; bases outside gene matches: 12. The CDR3 loop spans 15 amino acids. Germline-derived CDR1 and CDR2 are SQVTM and ANQGSEA. CDR3 residues: CSVGRGDRLGGELFF. CDR3 DNA sequence: TGCAGCGTTGGTCGAGGGGACAGATTAGGCGGGGAGCTGTTTTTT.

Here the CDR3 reads CSVAGGGKFDEQFF. The CDR3 DNA reads TGCAGCGTTGCTGGCGGGGGGAAGTTTGATGAGCAGTTCTTC. The rearrangement links TRBV29-1 to TRBJ2-1; 8 bases line up with TRBD2. This CDR3 has 14 residues. J lost 8 bases, V lost 4 bases, and 10 bases had no gene match. Germline V gene lookup returns CDR1 SQVTM and CDR2 ANQGSEA.

The chain employs TRBV30 and TRBJ1-1; D may be TRBD1 (6 bases). V was shortened by 4 bases and J by 6 bases, with 12 bases between the two germline ends. This CDR3 is 12 amino acids long. In germline, CDR1 is GTSNPN, CDR2 SVGIG (reference sequence). The CDR3 bases are TGTGCCTGGAACGGGGGCCACTCTGAAGCTTTCTTT. Translation gives CAWNGGHSEAFF.

The chain is built from TRBV15 and TRBJ2-7; 7 nucleotides align to TRBD1. CDR3 length equals 14 residues. V was pared by 3 bases and J by 2 bases, with 4 bases of the junction left unmatched. The germline CDR1 and CDR2 sequences are LNHNV and YYDKDF (reference sequence). The chain's CDR3 is CATSSPGTAYEQYF. In DNA, the CDR3 is TGTGCCACCAGCAGTCCCGGGACAGCCTACGAGCAGTACTTC. The entire variable domain, with the rest obtained from reference TRBV15 and TRBJ2-7, is as follows: DAMVIQNPRYQVTQFGKPVTLSCSQTLNHNVMYWYQQKSSQAPKLLFHYYDKDFNNEADTPDNFQSRRPNTSFCFLDIRSPGLGDTAMYLCATSSPGTAYEQYFGPGTRLTVT.

The table lists this clone with a few counts. V gene TRBV9 combines with J gene TRBJ1-6; D unresolved. From germline, CDR1 is SGDLS and CDR2 YYNGEE. CDR3 length: 17 amino acids. Trimming stripped 4 bases from V and 6 bases from J, with 20 bases between. The CDR3 region is CASSQERPDEFNSPLHF. CDR3 DNA: TGTGCCAGCAGCCAAGAGCGCCCGGACGAATTTAATTCACCCCTCCACTTT. The complete variable domain, with remaining parts taken from reference TRBV9 and TRBJ1-6, reads DSGVTQTPKHLITATGQRVTLRCSPRSGDLSVYWYQQSLDQGLQFLIQYYNGEERAKGNILERFSAQQFPDLHSELNLSSLELGDSALYFCASSQERPDEFNSPLHFGNGTRLTVT.

The rearrangement links TRBV6-1 to TRBJ1-5, with D unclear. Trimming took 0 bases from V and 8 from J, leaving 8 bases between them. The CDR3 has 13 amino acids. The germline gives CDR1 MNHNS, CDR2 SASEGT. CDR3: CASSEARREPQHF. In DNA, the CDR3 is TGTGCCAGCAGTGAAGCTAGACGAGAGCCCCAGCATTTT.

There are a few counts of this clone. The V call is TRBV27, the J call TRBJ1-6; D call uncertain. The CDR3 runs 15 residues. With 6 bases removed from V and 10 bases from J, the gap between germline ends came to 19 bases. Germline-derived CDR1 and CDR2 are MNHEY and SMNVEV (reference sequence). This chain's CDR3 is CASSPFDRRQSPLHF. CDR3 DNA: TGTGCCAGCAGCCCCTTTGACCGACGGCAATCACCCCTCCACTTT.

This clone was picked up many times. The chain joins TRBV7-2 to TRBJ2-3, with 8 bases fitting TRBD2. V trimming: 1 base; J trimming: 6 bases; junction bases outside the gene matches: 9. The CDR3 is 16 amino acids. Germline V CDR1 and CDR2: SGHTA, FQGNSA. Written as DNA, the CDR3 is TGTGCCAGCAGCTTAGACGAGCGGGGGCCCCTGGATACGCAGTATTTT. Translating it yields CASSLDERGPLDTQYF.

The rearrangement uses TRBV5-1 and TRBJ2-7, with 9 bases lining up with TRBD1. The CDR3 is made up of 16 amino acids. V dropped 1 base and J dropped 0; count of bases not matched to a gene: 5. CDR1 is SGHRS and CDR2 is YFSETQ in the germline V gene. CDR3 amino acids: CASSLIGTGSSYEQYF. Written as DNA, the CDR3 is TGCGCCAGCAGCTTGATCGGGACAGGGAGCTCCTACGAGCAGTACTTC. Supplemented by reference TRBV5-1 and TRBJ2-7, the full variable domain reads KAGVTQTPRYLIKTRGQQVTLSCSPISGHRSVSWYQQTPGQGLQFLFEYFSETQRNKGNFPGRFSGRQFSNSRSEMNVSTLELGDSALYLCASSLIGTGSSYEQYFGPGTRLTVT.

This chain uses TRBV7-2 with TRBJ2-1; D is unresolved. Germline V gives CDR1 SGHTA, CDR2 FQGNSA. CDR3 size: 13 residues. Trimming left V 2 bases short and J 8 bases short, with 10 bases between. The CDR3 coding sequence is TGTGCCAGCAGCTTACGAGCCGAAGATGAGCAGTTCTTC. This translates into CASSLRAEDEQFF.

This clone was counted a few times. The junction shows a germline mismatch at one end, possibly a read error. The V and J genes are TRBV29-1 and TRBJ2-1, with 9 bases matching TRBD1. CDR1 SQVTM and CDR2 ANQGSEA come from the germline V gene. CDR3 size: 12 residues. Here the CDR3 DNA reads TGCAGCGAGGGACAGGGATACAATGAACAGTTCTTC. This encodes CSEGQGYNEQFF.

The chain couples TRBV7-2 to TRBJ2-7; no reliable D call. The CDR3 totals 14 residues. Deletions cut 4 bases from V and 1 base from J, with 11 bases between. Germline values: CDR1 SGHTA, CDR2 FQGNSA. The CDR3 loop is CASSSARVSYEQYF. The CDR3 coding sequence is TGTGCCAGCAGCTCAGCTCGAGTATCCTACGAGCAGTACTTC.

The chain links TRBV5-1 to TRBJ2-7, with a possible D match to TRBD1 (6 bases). V was trimmed by 4 bases and J by 4 bases, leaving 12 bases between them. This CDR3 is 13 amino acids long. Per the germline V gene, CDR1 is SGHRS and CDR2 is YFSETQ. The chain's CDR3 is CASSPRTVYEQYF. The CDR3 nucleotides are TGCGCCAGCAGCCCTCGGACAGTATACGAGCAGTACTTC.

This clone showed up just a few times. The V gene is TRBV27, the J gene TRBJ2-1; 11 bases are shared with TRBD1. V shed 6 bases and J 7 bases; nucleotides not matched to a gene: 11. CDR1 is MNHEY and CDR2 is SMNVEV in the germline V gene (reference sequence). The length of the CDR3 is 16 residues. CDR3 bases: TGTGCCAGCAGCAGGAAAGGACAGGGGGCGCGTAATGAGCAGTTCTTC. This translates into CASSRKGQGARNEQFF.

This clone was seen more than once but under ten times. The V and J genes are TRBV25-1 and TRBJ1-5, with TRBD1 identical over 9 bases. Germline trimming cut 6 bases from V and 3 bases from J; bases unmatched to any gene: 6. Germline assignment: CDR1 MGHDK and CDR2 SYGVNS. CDR3 length equals 15 residues. In DNA form, the CDR3 reads TGTGCCAGCAGCGCGACAGGGGGAGACAATCAGCCCCAGCATTTT. It encodes CASSATGGDNQPQHF.

The CDR3 region has the DNA TGTGCCTGGATGGGGGCCCTGTCAGAGACCCAGTACTTC. Its translation: CAWMGALSETQYF. V gene TRBV30 combines with J gene TRBJ2-5, with D perhaps matching TRBD1 (6 bases). This CDR3 region has 13 residues. The germline V gene encodes CDR1 GTSNPN and CDR2 SVGIG (reference sequence). Trimming left V 4 bases short and J 4 bases short, with 13 bases between.

This chain links TRBV5-1 with TRBJ1-5; D is undetermined. CDR3 length: 14 amino acids. Germline lookup yields CDR1 SGHRS and CDR2 YFSETQ. V was cut by 0 bases and J by 3 bases, with 7 bases left in between. CDR3 nucleotides: TGCGCCAGCAGCTTGGACGGGGTCAATCAGCCCCAGCATTTT. Translation: CASSLDGVNQPQHF.

This chain joins TRBV7-3 and TRBJ2-1; no clear D gene. CDR3 length: 14 amino acids. Germline loops: CDR1 SGHTA, CDR2 FQGTGA. V lost 1 base and J 5 bases, leaving 9 bases between the germline ends. CDR3 nucleotide sequence: TGTGCCAGCAGCTTAATTCCCCTCGACAATGAGCAGTTCTTC. Encoded protein: CASSLIPLDNEQFF.

This clone showed up just a few times. The chain links TRBV27 to TRBJ2-2; possibly TRBD2 for D (6 bases). V lost 5 bases and J lost 6, with 10 bases in between. The CDR3 is 13 amino acids. CDR1 is MNHEY and CDR2 is SMNVEV in the germline V gene (reference sequence). The CDR3 here is CASSGGEAGELFF. The CDR3 DNA is TGTGCCAGCAGTGGAGGGGAGGCCGGGGAGCTGTTTTTT.

This clone has a count of ten or more. This chain joins TRBV5-1 and TRBJ2-7; no clear D gene. The CDR3 sequence is 14 residues long. Germline loops: CDR1 SGHRS, CDR2 YFSETQ. V was cut by 4 bases and J by 1 base, with 12 bases left in between. The CDR3, as DNA: TGCGCCAGCAGCAAAGGCCTCAGGTCCTACGAGCAGTACTTC. Translation: CASSKGLRSYEQYF.

This rearrangement joins TRBV29-1 to TRBJ2-4; D is perhaps TRBD1 or TRBD2 (5 bases each). CDR1 and CDR2 from the germline V gene are SQVTM and ANQGSEA. The CDR3 length is 13 residues. V was pared by 1 base and J by 9 bases, with 13 bases between. Here the CDR3 reads CSVEGDGGSIQYF. CDR3 nucleotide sequence: TGCAGCGTTGAAGGGGATGGGGGTAGCATTCAGTACTTC.

The rearrangement joins TRBV20-1 to TRBJ2-3; D is undetermined. The germline V gene encodes CDR1 DFQATT and CDR2 SNEGSKA (reference sequence). This CDR3 spans 11 amino acids. Trimming removed 6 bases from V and 4 bases from J, with 8 bases in between. CDR3 coding DNA: TGCAGTGCCCGACATGCAGATACGCAGTATTTT. Protein sequence: CSARHADTQYF.

The chain is built from TRBV7-2 and TRBJ2-7; D is possibly TRBD2 (6 bases). Germline assignment: CDR1 SGHTA and CDR2 FQGNSA. The CDR3 contains 12 residues. The V end was cut by 5 bases, the J end by 12 bases, with 17 bases between. CDR3 sequence (DNA): TGTGCCAGCAGCGCAAACCCGGGACTTCTGTACTTC. Amino acids: CASSANPGLLYF.

This clone has just a few counts. This chain joins TRBV2 and TRBJ2-3; weak D call: TRBD2 (6 bases). Germline CDR1 is SNHLY and CDR2 is FYNNEI. Trimming took off 7 bases at V and 3 bases at J, with 14 bases between the two ends. CDR3 length equals 14 residues. The CDR3 DNA follows: TGTGCCAGCACCGGGACCGGGGGAACAGATACGCAGTATTTT. Translating it yields CASTGTGGTDTQYF. Complete variable domain (other parts from reference TRBV2 and TRBJ2-3): EPEVTQTPSHQVTQMGQEVILRCVPISNHLYFYWYRQILGQKVEFLVSFYNNEISEKSEIFDDQFSVERPDGSNFTLKIRSTKLEDSAMYFCASTGTGGTDTQYFGPGTRLTVL.

This clone was seen only a few times. The chain recombines TRBV10-3 with TRBJ1-2; TRBD1 might be the D (5 bases). Germline V gene data show CDR1 as ENHRY and CDR2 as SYGVKD. The CDR3 has 13 residues. Deletions cut 6 bases from V and 8 bases from J, with 16 bases between. CDR3 sequence: CAISGVGAYGYTF. CDR3 bases: TGTGCCATCAGCGGGGTAGGGGCGTACGGCTACACCTTC.

This clone was recorded only once. The rearrangement uses TRBV15 and TRBJ2-5; D remains unclear. V was clipped by 1 base and J by 7 bases, with 7 bases between them. This CDR3 has 12 amino acids. Germline CDR1 is LNHNV and CDR2 is YYDKDF (reference sequence). CDR3 bases: TGTGCCACCAGCAGAGGACTCGGGACCCAGTACTTC. Residues: CATSRGLGTQYF.

This rearrangement joins TRBV11-2 to TRBJ2-5; D ambiguous. Germline CDR1 and CDR2: SGHAT and FQNNGV. This CDR3 spans 13 amino acids. V was trimmed by 4 bases and J by 7 bases, leaving 13 bases between them. The CDR3 nucleotides are TGTGCCAGCAGCTCCCTTGTAAAAGGGACCCAGTACTTC. Translation: CASSSLVKGTQYF.

Comments on this clone: Other DNA sequences from this sample encode an identical CDR3 as well. This chain connects TRBV7-2 to TRBJ2-6; D call uncertain. Deletions cut 1 base from V and 0 bases from J, with 4 bases between. The CDR3 totals 15 residues. The germline gives CDR1 SGHTA, CDR2 FQGNSA. CDR3: CASSLDSSGANVLTF. DNA for the CDR3: TGTGCCAGCAGCTTAGACAGCTCTGGGGCCAACGTCCTGACTTTC.

The rearrangement joins TRBV10-3 to TRBJ2-5, with no clear D. V lost 3 bases and J 5 bases, leaving 10 bases between the germline ends. The germline gives CDR1 ENHRY, CDR2 SYGVKD. The CDR3 loop spans 13 amino acids. CDR3 nucleotides: TGTGCCATCAGTGAACTGGGATCGGAGACCCAGTACTTC. Protein sequence: CAISELGSETQYF.